One TCR beta chain is described in this entry. The antigen it binds to is not known. No qualities accompany the bases; no much larger clone lies one base away. Other DNA sequences in the sample encode the same CDR3. This sample was included in a study of cytomegalovirus exposure and HLA in healthy donors (dated by TCRdb to about 2017). For context, the study as a whole: An earlier analysis of some 550 of the donors reported about 250 Gb of sequence data and 117 million unique TCR beta sequences from 150 million to 200 million T cells. About 310 gigabases of sequencing data and tens of millions of unique TCR sequences were included in an early release covering several hundred HLA-typed donors. Of the roughly 390 genotyped donors, approximately 83% fell in the genetic ancestry cluster associated with self-reported Caucasian donors. The aim of the study was to test whether cataloging public T cell receptors could identify signatures of past pathogen exposure. The study profiled the T cell repertoires of approximately 700 subjects by immunosequencing and related them to cytomegalovirus serostatus. In addition to the first cohort of 666 subjects, a separate validation cohort of over 90 different subjects was used. The study combined high-throughput TCR immunosequencing, statistical association of individual TCRs with disease status, and machine learning to predict cytomegalovirus infection status. To study patterns of TCR occurrence, a later analysis re-analyzed previously published TCR beta repertoires from around 700 donors and added high-resolution HLA genotyping. The later analysis used no new phenotypic data to find candidate immune exposures, relying instead on TCR beta sequences and their occurrence across donors. In an earlier analysis of about 590 of the donors, high-throughput TCR beta sequencing was used to judge whether each TCR beta V gene segment behaved as functional or pseudogenic. Donor age, sex, ethnicity and CMV serostatus were compiled alongside the repertoire data. Genome-wide SNP genotypes for about 65% of the roughly 670 donors were used in a later genetic analysis, which treated that subset as a discovery cohort. Every discovery cohort repertoire had been produced on one sequencing platform. HLA typing included class I and class II loci at four-digit resolution. Typing coverage varied by locus: about 629-640 donors for A, B, C, DRB1 and DQB1; about 520 for DQA1; approximately 610 for DPA1; some 470 for DPB1. About 5 DR-DQ haplotypes were handled as single units for association and clustering, since linkage in the cohort was strong. Among approximately 370 genotyped donors of the cohort, an average of roughly 230,000 unique TCR beta nucleotide sequences was sequenced per donor, of which about 19% were non-productive.

In total, 600 or so healthy bone marrow donors made up the cohort. Cohort members were all nominally healthy when sampled, although unrecorded immune exposures were likely present. The donor tested CMV seropositive and was one of the 289 seropositive cohort members. Every donor gave a peripheral blood sample, and the peripheral blood mononuclear cells from that sample were used for TCR beta sequencing. The Qiagen DNeasy Blood Extraction Kit was used to extract genomic DNA from the blood cell samples. The CDR3 has 13 amino acids, counting the end cysteine and phenylalanine. Kept here is only the CDR3 DNA, which spans 39 bases and is read in frame from base 1. CDR1 and CDR2 are drawn from the germline V gene: SGHRS, YFSETQ. Deletion took 1 base off V and 1 base off J, with a span of 5 bases between the germline ends. Findings and caveats that apply to the study as a whole: The authors suggested that the approach could potentially be generalized to other disease states and immunological phenotypes. Linkage disequilibrium might explain the correlated functional status among segregating V segments, but an unknown experimental factor could not be ruled out. V-gene and J-gene trimming of TCR beta chains was associated with a missense DCLRE1C variant in a later genetic analysis, and the association was replicated in an independent cohort. While some public TCRs were present in many individuals, most TCR sequences turned up only very rarely across donors. CMV serostatus was the only immune exposure information available for the cohort. A few of the identified cytomegalovirus-associated TCR beta chains were confirmed in vitro to be specific for cytomegalovirus antigens. Because counts were too low, more than 15 rarely observed V segments, including chromosome 9 orphons, were left out of the earlier analysis of 587 of the donors. The presence/absence analyses assumed that sequencing depth was roughly uniform across donors, and that assumption may not be true. A total of fewer than 200 TCR beta chains were listed by the study as associated with cytomegalovirus. In both the original and validation cohorts, the classifier was reported to diagnose cytomegalovirus status with high specificity and sensitivity. A further reported finding was that TCR beta sequences accurately predicted the HLA-A and HLA-B alleles for most subjects in the first cohort. In an earlier analysis of 587 of the donors, most TCR beta V segments appeared in productive rearrangements about 87% or about 30% of the time, broadly matching IMGT annotations. According to a later analysis, most CMV-associated TCR beta chains appeared to be HLA-restricted, and the HLA associations seemed to be driven largely by CMV exposure. A cluster of highly shared sequence variants was judged likely to represent a technical artifact of the sequencing pipeline. In a later analysis, TCR association rates were found to vary across HLA loci, with the most associated TCRs seen for DRB1 alleles and the fewest for HLA-C alleles. Because the 87-base-pair reads could not distinguish some IMGT-functional V segments, including TRBV6-2 and TRBV6-3, those segments were excluded. A later analysis reported that several top co-occurrence clusters appeared linked to parvovirus B19, influenza, CMV and Epstein-Barr virus. The cohort was sequenced for TCR beta chains only, and without alpha or paired-chain data the features that could be detected were limited. Because HLA typing was missing for some donors at each locus, association tests included only the typed subset. Specific HLA alleles were associated with 18,000 or so TCR beta sequences at a false discovery rate of 0.05 in a later analysis. A later analysis found that HLA-associated TCR beta chains were more clonally expanded and had lower generation probabilities than equally common non-associated chains. Strong co-occurrence of HLA alleles, especially DR and DQ, made assigning TCR associations to individual alleles difficult. A later genetic analysis reported fewer N-insertions in productive TCRs among donors in an Asian-associated ancestry cluster than the roughly 700-donor mean.

The protocol used for the library was the immunoSEQ multiplex PCR assay. For the multiplex PCR, a mixture combining 60 forward primers for TCR Vbeta segments and 13 reverse primers for TCR Jbeta segments was used. The CDR3 region of rearranged TCR beta genes was amplified from genomic DNA with a multiplex PCR assay. On the Illumina HiSeq System, the amplified TCR beta libraries were sequenced as 87-base-pair reads. For the original study's pipeline: A later analysis tallied around 87 million unique TCR beta chains across the 700 or so repertoires, and approximately 11 million of those chains were shared by two or more donors. Raw reads were error-corrected and collapsed into unique sequences with a nearest-neighbor algorithm that merged closely related sequences to remove PCR and sequencing errors. V, D and J gene segments were assigned by aligning CDR3 sequences to IMGT reference sequences. For a sequence to be retained, a match of at least six nucleotides to both a V gene segment and a J gene segment was required. Rearrangements were classified as productive when the CDR3 lacked stop codons and remained in frame with V and J, and all other rearrangements were classified as non-productive. CDR3 was defined according to IMGT convention as the region running from the second conserved V-encoded cysteine to the conserved J-encoded phenylalanine. The earlier analysis of 587 of the donors excluded sequences that lacked an unambiguous match to a single V gene segment. An earlier analysis of about 590 of the donors classified V segments as functional when productive rearrangements were above 56.7% and as segregating when the standard deviation between donors was above 5%. A statistical classification framework was built to diagnose cytomegalovirus status from the catalog of TCR beta chain sequences. In a later analysis, V and J genes were assigned by comparing TCR nucleotide sequences against IMGT/GENE-DB human TR gene sequences. Using the TCRdist pipeline, a later analysis assigned CDR3 sequences along with most-parsimonious VDJ recombination scenarios. In a later analysis, each TCR beta chain was defined by its CDR3 amino acid sequence together with its V-gene family, and reads without a unique V-gene family were excluded. As a way to deal with suspected cross-contamination and a sequencing artifact, a later analysis dropped roughly 620 nucleotide sequences that were highly shared and had low generation probability. In a later analysis, a clonal expansion index was calculated for each public chain from normalized within-repertoire ranks of inferred template counts. In a later analysis, generation probabilities were computed using a VDJ recombination model fitted to out-of-frame rearrangements, and the results were checked against IGoR. A later analysis scored TCR-TCR, TCR-HLA and TCR-CMV co-occurrence with hypergeometric tests, applying a repertoire-size bias correction to TCR pairs. To estimate false discovery rates, a later analysis permuted the HLA or CMV assignments 20 times. In a later analysis, co-occurring TCRs were grouped using DBSCAN, and TCRdist sequence similarity was added for clustering within HLA-allele-positive subsets. Repertoires with fewer than 30,000 or more than 120,000 public chains, plus five repertoires with anomalous nucleotide sharing, were excluded from co-occurrence clustering. TCRdb re-hosts the immuneACCESS table, in-frame sequences only. Its copies lack some clones; in the studies checked, an unresolved V gene accounts for under half of them, and the cause for the rest is not known. The V and J calls and clone size were taken over from that table, and D and trimming were inferred from the DNA. This sample lists 200,000 or so clones; roughly 76% were detected once. The ten biggest clones cover approximately 2.1% of the sample.

This chain joins TRBV5-1 to TRBJ1-1; the D gene is perhaps TRBD1, on 5 matching bases. Sequenced input: PBMCs. The receptor's source is a woman younger than 45 in good health and CMV-seropositive. Here the CDR3 is given as CASSLQGNTEAFF. The bases read TGCGCCAGCAGCTTGCAGGGGAACACTGAAGCTTTCTTT.